These 23 T cell receptor beta chains were sequenced from one sample in a study of cytomegalovirus exposure and HLA in healthy donors. The PCR used 60 Vbeta and 13 Jbeta primers. Here immunoSEQ multiplex PCR was the method, and the copy in TCRdb shows in-frame clones only, minus some. This sample has more than 80,000 clones, with 75% found just once. Sequenced material: PBMCs. The receptors derive from a male donor in good health and CMV-seropositive.

The rearrangement joins TRBV9 to TRBJ2-2; D is ambiguous. The length of the CDR3 is 14 residues. Trimming took 2 bases from V and 1 from J, leaving 6 bases between them. Germline V gene sequence: CDR1 SGDLS, CDR2 YYNGEE. This chain's CDR3 is CASSVSGNTGELFF. CDR3 coding DNA: TGTGCCAGCAGCGTGTCGGGGAACACCGGGGAGCTGTTTTTT. Using reference TRBV9 and TRBJ2-2 for the parts outside the CDR3, the full variable domain is DSGVTQTPKHLITATGQRVTLRCSPRSGDLSVYWYQQSLDQGLQFLIQYYNGEERAKGNILERFSAQQFPDLHSELNLSSLELGDSALYFCASSVSGNTGELFFGEGSRLTVL.

CDR3 coding DNA: TGTGCCAGCAGCCAAGATAGCCCAGGGATGGGTGAAAAACTGTTTTTT. This translates into CASSQDSPGMGEKLFF. The genes are TRBV14 and TRBJ1-4, with D possibly matching TRBD1 (5 bases). The germline V gene has CDR1 SGHDN and CDR2 FVKESK. The CDR3 contains 16 residues. The germline V and J ends were trimmed by 0 bases and 7 bases, with 15 bases remaining between them.

The DNA of the CDR3 is TGTGCCAGCAGCTCGGGAGGCGCTAACGGGATCAATTCACCCCTCCACTTT. It specifies CASSSGGANGINSPLHF. This chain connects TRBV7-9 to TRBJ1-6; D ambiguous. This CDR3 has 17 residues. V shed 4 bases and J shed 7 bases, with 20 bases lying between them. Germline CDR1 and CDR2: SEHNR and FQNEAQ (reference sequence).

The gene calls are TRBV11-2 and TRBJ2-7; 8 bases are shared with TRBD2. Germline V gives CDR1 SGHAT, CDR2 FQNNGV. V trimming: 4 bases; J trimming: 3 bases; junction bases outside the gene matches: 8. This CDR3 is built from 15 residues. Written as DNA, the CDR3 is TGTGCCAGCAGCTCAGGCCCCGGGGGGGTCTACGAGCAGTACTTC. Encoded protein: CASSSGPGGVYEQYF.

This chain joins TRBV5-1 and TRBJ2-2, with TRBD2 matching 7 bases. Germline V gene data show CDR1 as SGHRS and CDR2 as YFSETQ. J lost 4 bases, V lost 1 base, and 4 bases had no gene match. The CDR3 is made up of 15 amino acids. The CDR3 sequence is CASSLRGDGTGELFF. As DNA, the CDR3 is TGCGCCAGCAGCTTGCGGGGGGACGGCACCGGGGAGCTGTTTTTT.

This chain connects TRBV7-3 to TRBJ2-5, with 11 bases fitting TRBD2. Trimming cost V 4 bases and J 0 bases; bases outside gene matches: 1. This CDR3 is 15 amino acids long. Germline V gene lookup returns CDR1 SGHTA and CDR2 FQGTGA. CDR3 region: CASSSSGGYQETQYF. The CDR3, as DNA: TGTGCCAGCAGCTCTAGCGGGGGGTACCAAGAGACCCAGTACTTC.

J is TRBJ2-3 and V is TRBV15; D is perhaps TRBD2 (7 bases). This CDR3 region has 15 residues. Germline CDR1 is LNHNV and CDR2 is YYDKDF (reference sequence). V lost 0 bases to trimming and J lost 6 bases, with 13 bases between them. The CDR3 coding sequence is TGTGCCACCAGCAGAGAGGACCGGGGGGCGGATACGCAGTATTTT. Its translation is CATSREDRGADTQYF. Supplemented by reference TRBV15 and TRBJ2-3, the full variable domain reads DAMVIQNPRYQVTQFGKPVTLSCSQTLNHNVMYWYQQKSSQAPKLLFHYYDKDFNNEADTPDNFQSRRPNTSFCFLDIRSPGLGDTAMYLCATSREDRGADTQYFGPGTRLTVL.

For this clone: Other DNA sequences in the same sample also yield this CDR3. CDR3 protein: CASSYGQSYEQYF. CDR3 DNA: TGTGCCAGCAGTTATGGGCAGTCCTACGAGCAGTACTTC. The chain uses TRBV6-5 and TRBJ2-7; D is unclear. CDR3 length equals 13 residues. Germline values: CDR1 MNHEY, CDR2 SVGAGI. Trimming removed 3 bases from V and 1 base from J, with 7 bases in between.

The genes are TRBV5-4 and TRBJ1-2, with D perhaps matching TRBD1 (5 bases). CDR1 and CDR2 (germline): SGHNT, YYREEE (reference sequence). This CDR3 comprises 13 residues. Trimming removed 1 base from V and 8 bases from J, with 12 bases in between. CDR3 in DNA: TGTGCCAGCAGCTTGCCAGGGAAGTACGGCTACACCTTC. Its translation is CASSLPGKYGYTF.

The V gene is TRBV7-3, the J gene TRBJ1-1; weak D call: TRBD1 (5 bases). CDR3 size: 14 residues. V lost 5 bases and J 4 bases, leaving 14 bases between the germline ends. CDR1 is SGHTA, CDR2 FQGTGA, per germline. Here the CDR3 reads CASSATGGFTEAFF. Here the CDR3 DNA reads TGTGCCAGCAGCGCAACGGGGGGGTTCACTGAAGCTTTCTTT.

The chain couples TRBV29-1 to TRBJ2-5, with 10 bases fitting TRBD1. The DNA end lines up better with TRBJ2-7; the J call may be wrong. Germline CDR1 is SQVTM and CDR2 is ANQGSEA. The CDR3 extends over 16 amino acids. The CDR3, as DNA: TGCAGCGTTGAAGGAGGGTCCGGGACAGGGGACCACGAGCAGTACTTC. Its protein product is CSVEGGSGTGDHEQYF.

DNA of the CDR3: TGTGCCAGCAGCCAAGATGGACAATATAGCAATCAGCCCCAGCATTTT. Residues: CASSQDGQYSNQPQHF. The gene calls are TRBV4-2 and TRBJ1-5; a weak D match, TRBD1 (5 bases). In germline, CDR1 is LGHNA, CDR2 YNFKEQ. The CDR3 totals 16 residues. Trimming cost V 0 bases and J 0 bases, with 9 bases left between them.

The chain has TRBV28 and TRBJ2-7; the match to TRBD1 covers 8 bases. Germline CDR1 is MDHEN and CDR2 is SYDVKM. V lost 2 bases, J lost 5 bases, and 5 bases stayed unmatched. CDR3 length: 14 residues. As DNA, the CDR3 is TGTGCCAGCAGTTTAGTAGGACAGGGTCACGAGCAGTACTTC. Encoded protein: CASSLVGQGHEQYF.

The rearrangement links TRBV7-2 to TRBJ2-3; D is undetermined. V lost 2 bases, J lost 6 bases, and 6 bases lay in between. Looked up from germline, CDR1 is SGHTA and CDR2 is FQGNSA. The CDR3 is 12 amino acids. The CDR3 protein is CASSLFSDTQYF. CDR3 bases: TGTGCCAGCAGCTTATTCTCGGATACGCAGTATTTT.

This chain connects TRBV7-9 to TRBJ1-1, with a possible D match to TRBD1 (6 bases). The CDR3 covers 14 residues. Trimming cost V 6 bases and J 3 bases, with 14 bases left between them. Germline-derived CDR1 and CDR2 are SEHNR and FQNEAQ (reference sequence). The CDR3, as DNA: TGTGCCAGCAGGGGAGGGGGGGGTTACACTGAAGCTTTCTTT. It specifies CASRGGGGYTEAFF.

This chain joins TRBV27 and TRBJ2-7; 8 bases line up with TRBD2. V lost 0 bases to trimming and J lost 4 bases; unmatched junction nucleotides: 11. CDR3 length equals 17 residues. The germline V gene has CDR1 MNHEY and CDR2 SMNVEV (reference sequence). The CDR3 sequence is CASSLSVAGPTWYEQYF. DNA of the CDR3: TGTGCCAGCAGTTTATCGGTAGCGGGACCAACCTGGTACGAGCAGTACTTC.

The V gene is TRBV28, the J gene TRBJ1-4, with TRBD1 identical over 8 bases. Germline V gene sequence: CDR1 MDHEN, CDR2 SYDVKM. The CDR3 extends over 15 amino acids. V lost 10 bases, J lost 4 bases, and 11 bases stayed unmatched. The CDR3: CATRDNRGDNEKLFF. The CDR3 DNA sequence: TGTGCCACCCGTGACAACAGGGGGGATAATGAAAAACTGTTTTTT.

The chain joins TRBV4-3 to TRBJ2-6; D unclear. The CDR3 consists of 16 residues. With 2 bases removed from V and 0 bases from J, the gap between germline ends came to 8 bases. Germline-derived CDR1 and CDR2 are LGHNA and YSLEER. The DNA for the CDR3 is TGCGCCAGCAGCCAAATATTCGGCTCTGGGGCCAACGTCCTGACTTTC. Encoded protein: CASSQIFGSGANVLTF.

The chain uses TRBV15 and TRBJ1-4, with D hard to call. Germline V gene sequence: CDR1 LNHNV, CDR2 YYDKDF (reference sequence). There are 15 residues in the CDR3. The V and J ends lost 0 bases and 5 bases respectively, with 10 bases between them. CDR3 nucleotide sequence: TGTGCCACCAGCAGAGATGAGGGCCAGAATGAAAAACTGTTTTTT. The encoded protein is CATSRDEGQNEKLFF.

The gene calls are TRBV28 and TRBJ2-2, with 13 nucleotides matching TRBD2. This CDR3 spans 14 amino acids. Per the germline V gene, CDR1 is MDHEN and CDR2 is SYDVKM. Trimming at V came to 11 bases and at J to 10 bases, leaving 10 bases not matched to a gene. CDR3 loop: CAVHTSGGAEELFF. CDR3 DNA sequence: TGTGCCGTACACACTAGCGGGGGGGCCGAGGAGCTGTTTTTT.

Here the CDR3 reads CASSAGQGANTEAFF. CDR3 nucleotides: TGTGCCAGTAGTGCGGGACAGGGGGCTAACACTGAAGCTTTCTTT. The chain uses TRBV19 and TRBJ1-1; 12 bases agree with TRBD1. Per the germline V gene, CDR1 is LNHDA and CDR2 is SQIVND (reference sequence). Unmatched junction bases numbered 3, after V lost 5 bases and J lost 2 bases. The CDR3 spans 15 residues.

The rearrangement links TRBV9 to TRBJ2-1, with 7 bases fitting TRBD1. V lost 3 bases, J lost 5 bases, and 5 bases stayed unmatched. The CDR3 runs to 14 residues. Germline V gives CDR1 SGDLS, CDR2 YYNGEE. The CDR3 DNA sequence: TGTGCCAGCAGCGATAGGGACAGTCACAATGAGCAGTTCTTC. Translation gives CASSDRDSHNEQFF.

This chain links TRBV6-6 with TRBJ1-6; D is unclear. This CDR3 comprises 16 residues. The V gene lost 0 bases and the J gene lost 0 bases, with 6 bases spanning the gap. Germline V gives CDR1 MNHNY, CDR2 SVGAGI (reference sequence). The DNA for the CDR3 is TGTGCCAGCAGTTACTCGGGGAGCTCCTATAATTCACCCCTCCACTTT. As protein: CASSYSGSSYNSPLHF.